These T cell receptor beta chains were read from a single sample in a study of PD-L1 blockade in urothelial cancer. Assay used: immunoSEQ multiplex PCR; TCRdb lists only in-frame clones, some missing. In the table there are 30,000 to 40,000 clones, around 82% of which are singletons. This sample comprised PBMCs, obtained around atezolizumab (anti-PD-L1) treatment. These receptors were taken from a man between 60 and 75 years old with urothelial cancer. CDR3s include the opening cysteine and the closing phenylalanine or tryptophan. A D gene is named only where the DNA matches it firmly. The size entry is marked missing in some rows and otherwise reads once, few, many or a size class.

size: -
V: TRBV9
D: TRBD1
J: TRBJ1-2
CDR3: CASSARQGPHYGYTF
DNA: TGTGCCAGCAGCGCAAGACAGGGGCCCCACTATGGCTACACCTTC

size: -
V: TRBV19
D: TRBD1
J: TRBJ1-1
CDR3: CASSIRGPGASEAFF
DNA: TGTGCCAGTAGTATAAGGGGGCCCGGGGCCTCTGAAGCTTTCTTT

size: -
V: TRBV19
D: TRBD1
J: TRBJ2-7
CDR3: CASSISRTGTYEQYF
DNA: TGTGCCAGTAGTATCAGCAGGACAGGGACGTACGAGCAGTACTTC

size: -
V: TRBV5-1
D: TRBD1
J: TRBJ1-1
CDR3: CASSPRTGGTNTEAFF
DNA: TGCGCCAGCAGCCCCCGGACAGGTGGGACGAACACTGAAGCTTTCTTT

size: -
V: TRBV7-2
D: TRBD2
J: TRBJ2-1
CDR3: CASSLDTSGNEQFF
DNA: TGTGCCAGCAGCTTAGATACTAGCGGCAATGAGCAGTTCTTC

size: -
V: TRBV27
D: -
J: TRBJ2-1
CDR3: CASSLDKISYNEQFF
DNA: TGTGCCAGCAGTTTAGACAAAATCTCCTACAATGAGCAGTTCTTC

size: -
V: TRBV7-3
D: -
J: TRBJ2-1
CDR3: CASSSPDKPSYNEQFF
DNA: TGTGCCAGCAGCTCGCCGGACAAGCCGTCCTACAATGAGCAGTTCTTC

size: -
V: TRBV15
D: -
J: TRBJ2-1
CDR3: CATSANPGNEQFF
DNA: TGTGCCACCAGCGCCAATCCGGGAAATGAGCAGTTCTTC

size: -
V: TRBV18
D: TRBD1
J: TRBJ2-1
CDR3: CASSPGTGGNEQFF
DNA: TGTGCCAGCTCACCGGGGACAGGGGGCAATGAGCAGTTCTTC

size: -
V: TRBV6-1
D: -
J: TRBJ2-7
CDR3: CASSPIPGSYEQYF
DNA: TGTGCCAGCAGTCCTATACCGGGATCCTACGAGCAGTACTTC

size: -
V: TRBV19
D: TRBD1
J: TRBJ2-7
CDR3: CASSTGQGAYEQYF
DNA: TGTGCCAGTAGTACCGGACAGGGGGCTTACGAGCAGTACTTC

size: -
V: TRBV6-5
D: -
J: TRBJ2-1
CDR3: CASSYEGDEQFF
DNA: TGTGCCAGCAGTTACGAGGGGGATGAGCAGTTCTTC

size: few
V: TRBV7-9
D: -
J: TRBJ1-4
CDR3: CASSRGVTNEKLFF
DNA: TGTGCCAGCAGCCGCGGCGTAACTAATGAAAAACTGTTTTTT

size: -
V: TRBV25-1
D: -
J: TRBJ2-7
CDR3: CASASKQGTYEQYF
DNA: TGTGCCAGCGCCTCGAAGCAGGGAACCTACGAGCAGTACTTC

size: -
V: TRBV30
D: TRBD1
J: TRBJ2-2
CDR3: CAWTGGKTGELFF
DNA: TGTGCCTGGACAGGGGGAAAAACCGGGGAGCTGTTTTTT

size: -
V: TRBV6-5
D: -
J: TRBJ1-6
CDR3: CASSYEDTRNSPLHF
DNA: TGTGCCAGCAGTTACGAGGACACGAGAAATTCACCCCTCCACTTT